A selection of T cell receptor beta chains follows, all from one sample in a study of blood T cell repertoires in COVID-19. Clones were sequenced by immunoSEQ multiplex PCR, and TCRdb holds only the in-frame ones, with some missing. The sample yields about 23,000 clones, over 60% seen once. Sequenced material: peripheral blood. These receptors all come from a woman over 75 with acute or convalescent COVID-19. The CDR3 runs from the conserved cysteine through the conserved F or W. The order of the fields is D gene, clone size, V gene, J gene, CDR3 protein, CDR3 DNA. D genes are given only for firm matches. Clone size appears in some rows only: once, few, many, or a class for an expanded clone.

-,-,TRBV15,TRBJ1-5,CATSNSWRAENNQPQHF,TGTGCCACCAGCAACTCGTGGAGGGCGGAGAACAATCAGCCCCAGCATTTT
TRBD1,-,TRBV5-5,TRBJ2-1,CASSLGQGAHNEQFF,TGTGCCAGCAGCCTAGGACAGGGGGCACATAATGAGCAGTTCTTC
TRBD1,-,TRBV9,TRBJ2-5,CASSRRQGLGETQYF,TGTGCCAGCAGCAGAAGACAGGGGTTAGGGGAGACCCAGTACTTC
TRBD2,-,TRBV4-2,TRBJ2-7,CASSQVGTSRAGEQYF,TGTGCCAGCAGCCAAGTTGGGACTAGCCGGGCTGGCGAGCAGTACTTC
-,-,TRBV11-3,TRBJ1-1,CASSLEGGDTEAFF,TGTGCCAGCAGCTTAGAAGGCGGGGACACTGAAGCTTTCTTT
-,once,TRBV5-1,TRBJ1-1,CASSLAIGQEAFF,TGCGCCAGCAGCTTGGCTATCGGACAGGAAGCTTTCTTT
TRBD1,-,TRBV6-1,TRBJ1-6,CASSEWDSSSYNSPLHF,TGTGCCAGCAGTGAATGGGACAGCAGCTCCTATAATTCACCCCTCCACTTT
TRBD1,few,TRBV7-6,TRBJ1-3,CASSLAAGGTDSSGNTIYF,TGTGCCAGCAGCTTAGCGGCGGGAGGGACAGATAGCTCTGGAAACACCATATATTTT
TRBD1,-,TRBV10-3,TRBJ1-3,CAIRGQGADTIYF,TGTGCCATCAGAGGACAGGGGGCGGACACCATATATTTT
TRBD1,-,TRBV5-4,TRBJ1-1,CASSLDLGGGTEAFF,TGTGCCAGCAGCTTAGATTTAGGGGGCGGCACTGAAGCTTTCTTT
-,-,TRBV7-9,TRBJ1-2,CASSLYSGDAGYTF,TGTGCCAGCAGCTTATACTCAGGGGACGCTGGCTACACCTTC
TRBD1,few,TRBV18,TRBJ1-2,CASSRQGAPDGYTF,TGTGCCAGCTCACGACAGGGGGCGCCGGATGGCTACACCTTC
-,few,TRBV5-4,TRBJ1-6,CASSPAGGTIDNSPLHF,TGTGCCAGCAGCCCGGCGGGCGGGACGATCGATAATTCACCCCTCCACTTT
TRBD1,-,TRBV18,TRBJ1-4,CASSPPVGGRSSEKLFF,TGTGCCAGCTCACCACCTGTAGGGGGCAGGTCGAGTGAAAAACTGTTTTTT
TRBD2,-,TRBV12-5,TRBJ2-3,CASGLAGELTDTQYF,TGTGCTAGTGGTTTAGCGGGAGAACTCACAGATACGCAGTATTTT
-,-,TRBV13,TRBJ2-3,CASSLIRSDTQYF,TGTGCCAGCAGCTTAATTCGTTCAGATACGCAGTATTTT
TRBD2,once,TRBV4-3,TRBJ2-1,CASSGLAGGNEQFF,TGCGCCAGCAGCGGGCTAGCGGGTGGAAATGAGCAGTTCTTC
-,once,TRBV30,TRBJ1-5,CAWSPGSVNQPQHF,TGTGCCTGGAGTCCCGGGTCTGTCAATCAGCCCCAGCATTTT
-,-,TRBV5-1,TRBJ1-3,CASSLATGAGNTIYF,TGCGCCAGCAGCTTGGCCACGGGGGCTGGAAACACCATATATTTT
TRBD1,once,TRBV5-1,TRBJ1-1,CASSWADRADGTEAFF,TGCGCCAGCAGCTGGGCGGACAGGGCGGATGGCACTGAAGCTTTCTTT
TRBD1,-,TRBV7-9,TRBJ1-2,CASSLAGGQGVHFGYGYTF,TGTGCCAGCAGCTTAGCCGGTGGGCAGGGGGTGCATTTTGGCTATGGCTACACCTTC
-,-,TRBV7-8,TRBJ1-5,CASSPSRDQPQHF,TGTGCCAGCAGCCCTAGTCGGGATCAGCCCCAGCATTTT
-,-,TRBV6-5,TRBJ1-4,CASSSGDRYNEKLFF,TGTGCCAGCAGTTCGGGAGACAGATATAATGAAAAACTGTTTTTT
TRBD2,-,TRBV28,TRBJ2-1,CASSLGTSGVYNEQFF,TGTGCCAGCAGTTTGGGGACTAGCGGGGTCTACAATGAGCAGTTCTTC
-,once,TRBV2,TRBJ2-5,CASSEIQGETQYF,TGTGCCAGCAGTGAAATCCAGGGGGAGACCCAGTACTTC
-,-,TRBV6-5,TRBJ2-1,CASRPGLDYEQFF,TGTGCCAGCAGACCCGGGTTGGATTACGAGCAGTTCTTC
-,-,TRBV2,TRBJ2-7,CASSELSAGDEQYF,TGTGCCAGCAGTGAATTGTCCGCCGGGGACGAGCAGTACTTC
-,many,TRBV2,TRBJ1-1,CASSELAGWRTEAFF,TGTGCCAGCAGCGAATTAGCGGGTTGGAGGACTGAAGCTTTCTTT
TRBD2,-,TRBV30,TRBJ2-2,CAWTSWRGINTGELFF,TGTGCCTGGACATCCTGGCGGGGGATAAACACCGGGGAGCTGTTTTTT
-,few,TRBV5-1,TRBJ1-1,CASSETGSRGYTEAFF,TGCGCCAGCAGCGAAACCGGGAGTCGGGGTTACACTGAAGCTTTCTTT
TRBD1,-,TRBV11-1,TRBJ2-6,CASGQGASGANVLTF,TGTGCCAGTGGACAGGGGGCCTCTGGGGCCAACGTCCTGACTTTC
-,-,TRBV7-2,TRBJ2-2,CASSLVGGMNTGELFF,TGTGCCAGCAGCTTAGTTGGCGGGATGAACACCGGGGAGCTGTTTTTT